This entry features one T cell receptor (beta chain) sequence. This clone was counted only a few times. Its antigen specificity is not known. Base qualities are missing; no much larger clone stands one base away. The entire isolated RNA was reverse transcribed using the High Capacity cDNA Reverse Transcription Kit, and thus expressed TCRB transcripts were sequenced. Naive, central memory and regulatory T cell samples underwent deep immunoSEQ sequencing, averaging around 3.9 million total reads per sample. Sorted cells were lysed in RLT buffer, and RNA was extracted using DNase-treated RNeasy Micro or Mini kits according to cell number. To prevent cross-contamination, each cell subset was processed individually, whereas patient and healthy donor samples were processed jointly. TCRB sequences were amplified from cDNA with the immunoSEQ multiplex PCR, producing 87-bp fragments spanning the CDR3 region. The amplicons were sequenced using the Illumina HiSeq platform. On the authors' methods: Synthetic template baselines were used to correct PCR bias computationally, reads within Hamming distance 2 were collapsed, and singletons that could not be merged were discarded. Reads were aligned to IMGT to assign V, D and J genes, CDR3 length, and insertions or deletions at six rearrangement sites. Within each subset, clonotype counts were normalized to sorted cell number, after which true diversity and Gini coefficients were computed with the tcR R package. The overlap coefficient, calculated on TCRB nucleotide sequences, was used to measure repertoire sharing. TCRdb carries this immuneACCESS record with in-frame sequences only. Its versions omit some clonotypes, under half of them owing to an unresolved V gene in the studies checked, with the rest unexplained. From that table come the V and J calls and clone size; the DNA was used to work out D and trimming. The sample table holds roughly 180,000 clones, of which about an eighth were seen once. The ten largest clones capture 0.62% of the sample.

This entry is derived from a study of beta chain features in type 1 diabetes (dated by TCRdb to the late 2010s). Study-wide context: Mean age, gender distribution, total cell number and subset yield did not differ between patients and healthy donors. A total of under 140,000,000 sorted cells were examined across all samples, and the number of cells per subset was strongly correlated with RNA yield. Whereas all 30 or so donors provided naive and central memory subsets, regulatory and stem cell-like memory subsets were isolated from just 8 patients and about eight healthy donors. In the study, recently diagnosed type 1 diabetes patients and matched healthy donors were compared on the TCRB repertoires of their sorted circulating CD4+ T cell subsets. The paper as a whole reports these results and caveats: PCR might favor shorter templates, but patient and control samples were amplified and corrected together, so any skew would affect both groups equally. In all four CD4+ subsets, TCRB CDR3 length was moderately but significantly shorter in type 1 diabetes patients. The naive, central memory and regulatory TCRB repertoires appeared to resemble one another more closely among patients than among healthy donors. HLA sub-analyses involved small numbers of individuals, so any influence of HLA type on TCRB rearrangement remained unresolved. Because cDNA was sequenced instead of genomic DNA, highly expressing activated cells could be over-represented, though the groups showed no difference in activation or CD3 levels. Patients with type 1 diabetes made fewer insertions and deleted more nucleotides at VDJ recombination sites, implying thymic rearrangement abnormalities.

Each donor gave one peripheral blood draw, averaging around 0.11 L, which was collected into heparinised tubes. Naive, central memory, regulatory and stem cell-like memory CD4+ T cells were sorted on a BD FACSAria II using a panel including CD45RO, CCR7, CD25, CD127, CD95 and CD27. A purity above 95% was achieved for all sorted populations. PBMCs were isolated immediately by Lymphoprep density gradient centrifugation and stained directly without culture. So that batch effects would be minimized, each experiment stained and sorted samples in pairs, pairing one healthy donor with one patient. Reading the germline V gene gives CDR1 SGHTA and CDR2 FQGNSA. Reading from cysteine to phenylalanine, the CDR3 counts 14 amino acids. Solely the CDR3 DNA is kept, with 42 bases framed from the first base. V is cut back by 3 bases and J by 5 bases, with 3 bases in the junction unmatched.

Recombination connected TRBV7-2 to TRBJ2-1; TRBD2 aligns with 8 central bases. The sequence was collected from a woman in her late teens or twenties in good health. Sequences were obtained from central memory CD4+ T cells from blood. The DNA is as follows: TGTGCCAGCAGCTTTAGCGGGACGAACAATGAGCAGTTCTTC. Translated, this gives CASSFSGTNNEQFF.